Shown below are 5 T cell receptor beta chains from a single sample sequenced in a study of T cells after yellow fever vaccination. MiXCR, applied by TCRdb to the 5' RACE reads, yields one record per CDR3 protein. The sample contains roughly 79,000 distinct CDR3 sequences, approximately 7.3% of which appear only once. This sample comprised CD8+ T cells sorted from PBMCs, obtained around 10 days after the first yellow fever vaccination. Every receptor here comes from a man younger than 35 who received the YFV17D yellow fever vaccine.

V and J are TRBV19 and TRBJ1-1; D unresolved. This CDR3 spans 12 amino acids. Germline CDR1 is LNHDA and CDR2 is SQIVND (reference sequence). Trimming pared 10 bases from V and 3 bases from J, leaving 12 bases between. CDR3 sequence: CATRWEYTEAFF. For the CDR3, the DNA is TGTGCCACCCGGTGGGAGTACACTGAAGCTTTCTTT.

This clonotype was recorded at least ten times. In nucleotides, the CDR3 is TGTGCCAGCAGTTACAGCACGGCCCCCTCCTATAATTCACCCCTCCACTTT. Protein: CASSYSTAPSYNSPLHF. The V and J genes are TRBV6-5 and TRBJ1-6; D not certain. The germline V gene encodes CDR1 MNHEY and CDR2 SVGAGI. The V end lost 2 bases, the J end lost 0 bases, and 11 bases lay between the germline ends. The length of the CDR3 is 17 residues.

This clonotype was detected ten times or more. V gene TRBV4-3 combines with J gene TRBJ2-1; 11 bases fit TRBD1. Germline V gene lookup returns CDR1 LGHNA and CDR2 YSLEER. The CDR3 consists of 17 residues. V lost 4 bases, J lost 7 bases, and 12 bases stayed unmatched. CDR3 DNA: TGCGCCAGCAGCCCCGGCCCCGGACAGGGGGCCTGGAATGAGCAGTTCTTC. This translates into CASSPGPGQGAWNEQFF.

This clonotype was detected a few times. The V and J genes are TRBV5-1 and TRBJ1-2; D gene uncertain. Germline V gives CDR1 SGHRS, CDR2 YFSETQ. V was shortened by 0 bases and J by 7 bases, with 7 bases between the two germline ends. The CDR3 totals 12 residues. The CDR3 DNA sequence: TGCGCCAGCAGCTTGGACCAGCTTGGCTACACCTTC. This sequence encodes CASSLDQLGYTF.

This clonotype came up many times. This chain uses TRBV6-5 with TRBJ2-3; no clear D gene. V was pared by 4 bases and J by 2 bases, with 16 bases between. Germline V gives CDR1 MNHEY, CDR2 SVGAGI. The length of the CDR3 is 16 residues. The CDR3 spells CASSSGEVPITDTQYF. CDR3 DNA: TGTGCCAGCAGTTCAGGAGAGGTTCCAATCACAGATACGCAGTATTTT.